This TCR beta chain is drawn from a study of control samples from healthy donors and cancer patients. The trim removed 8 bases at V and 3 bases at J, leaving 13 bases unmatched. This CDR3 region has 16 residues. CDR1 LNHDA and CDR2 SQIVND come from the germline V gene (reference sequence). TCRdb's table, derived via immunoSEQ multiplex PCR, lists solely in-frame clones and lacks some. The sample lists around 120,000 clones, 85% to 95% seen once, with approximately 1.7% in the top ten. This chain joins TRBV19 and TRBJ1-1, with 9 positions matching TRBD1. The specimen sequenced was PBMCs. The source is a man aged 50 or older with head and neck cancer. The CDR3 nucleotides read TGTGCCAGTCTAGGGGGACAGGGTAGCAGGGACACTGAAGCTTTCTTT. It encodes CASLGGQGSRDTEAFF.